This TCR beta chain was sequenced in a study of T cell repertoires in cytomegalovirus infection. Study in general: Signatures in public TCR beta sequences pointed to both CMV infection and matching HLA type.

This clonotype was counted ten times or more. The target antigen is unknown. TCRdb reanalysed the reads using MiXCR and keeps one entry per CDR3 protein. Of about 310,000 distinct CDR3 sequences listed, around a sixth are singletons. The CDR3 sequence is 16 residues long. Unmatched junction bases numbered 8, after V lost 4 bases and J lost 2 bases. CDR1 and CDR2 from the germline V gene are SGHTA and FQGNSA. Findings and caveats of the study: What dominated the ex vivo response were HLA-C-restricted CMV-specific TCR beta clonotypes.

V and J are TRBV7-2 and TRBJ1-2; 9 nucleotides match TRBD1. This receptor was identified in a human donor in good health (CMV status not recorded). Some clones in this sample may be carry-over from other donors' samples. The source material was PBMCs. The chain's CDR3 is CASSYAPGQGNYGYTF. The DNA of the CDR3 is TGTGCCAGCAGCTATGCTCCGGGACAGGGCAACTATGGCTACACCTTC.